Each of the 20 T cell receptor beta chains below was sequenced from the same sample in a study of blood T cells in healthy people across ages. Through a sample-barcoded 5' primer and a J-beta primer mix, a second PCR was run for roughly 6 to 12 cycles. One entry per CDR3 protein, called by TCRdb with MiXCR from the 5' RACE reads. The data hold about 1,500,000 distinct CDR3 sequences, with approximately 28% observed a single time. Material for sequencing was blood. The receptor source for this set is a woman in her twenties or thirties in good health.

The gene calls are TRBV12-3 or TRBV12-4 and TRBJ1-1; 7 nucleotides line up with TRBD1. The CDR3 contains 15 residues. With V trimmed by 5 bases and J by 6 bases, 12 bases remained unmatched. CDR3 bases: TGTGCCAGCAGTCCCTTGACAGGGAAGGATGCTGAAGCTTTCTTT. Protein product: CASSPLTGKDAEAFF.

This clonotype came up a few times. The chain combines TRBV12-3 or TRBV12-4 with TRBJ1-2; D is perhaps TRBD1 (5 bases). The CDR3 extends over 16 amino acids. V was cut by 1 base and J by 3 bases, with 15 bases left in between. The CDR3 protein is CASSLGGTDMDYGYTF. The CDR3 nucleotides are TGTGCCAGCAGTTTAGGGGGGACGGATATGGACTATGGCTACACCTTC.

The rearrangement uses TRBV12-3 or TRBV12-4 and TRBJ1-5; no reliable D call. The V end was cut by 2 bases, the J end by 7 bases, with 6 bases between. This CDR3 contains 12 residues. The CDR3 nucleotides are TGTGCCAGCAGTTTACATCAGCAGCCCCAGCATTTT. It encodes CASSLHQQPQHF.

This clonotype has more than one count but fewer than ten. CDR3 sequence reads: CASSPSWGDGYTF. In DNA form, the CDR3 reads TGTGCCAGCTCTCCCTCATGGGGAGATGGCTACACCTTC. The chain uses TRBV18 and TRBJ1-2; D is uncertain. V was clipped by 6 bases and J by 6 bases, with 14 bases between them. This CDR3 is 13 amino acids long. Germline V gives CDR1 KGHSH, CDR2 LQKENI.

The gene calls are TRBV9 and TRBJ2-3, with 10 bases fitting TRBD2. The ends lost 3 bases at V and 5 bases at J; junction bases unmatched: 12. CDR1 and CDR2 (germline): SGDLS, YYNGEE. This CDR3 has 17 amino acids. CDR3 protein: CASSGGTSGGARDTQYF. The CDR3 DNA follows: TGTGCCAGCAGCGGAGGGACCAGCGGGGGGGCACGAGATACGCAGTATTTT.

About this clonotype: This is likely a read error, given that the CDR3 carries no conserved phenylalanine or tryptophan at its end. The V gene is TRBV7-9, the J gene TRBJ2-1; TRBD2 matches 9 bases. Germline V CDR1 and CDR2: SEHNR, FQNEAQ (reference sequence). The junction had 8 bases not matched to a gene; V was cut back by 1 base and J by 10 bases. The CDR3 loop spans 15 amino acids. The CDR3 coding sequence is TGTGCCAGCAGCTTAGTCGTTAGCGGGAGCAGAGAGCAGTTCTGC. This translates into CASSLVVSGSREQFC.

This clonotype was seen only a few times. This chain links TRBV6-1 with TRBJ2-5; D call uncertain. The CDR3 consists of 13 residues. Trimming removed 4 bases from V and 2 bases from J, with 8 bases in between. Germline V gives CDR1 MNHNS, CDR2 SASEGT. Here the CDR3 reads CASSAVRQETQYF. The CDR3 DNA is TGTGCCAGCAGTGCCGTCAGGCAAGAGACCCAGTACTTC.

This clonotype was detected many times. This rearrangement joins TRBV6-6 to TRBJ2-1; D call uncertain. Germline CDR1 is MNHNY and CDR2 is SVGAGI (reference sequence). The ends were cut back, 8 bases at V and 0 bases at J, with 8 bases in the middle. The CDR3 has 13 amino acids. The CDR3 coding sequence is TGTGCCAGCCGGCTTAACTCCTACAATGAGCAGTTCTTC. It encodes CASRLNSYNEQFF.

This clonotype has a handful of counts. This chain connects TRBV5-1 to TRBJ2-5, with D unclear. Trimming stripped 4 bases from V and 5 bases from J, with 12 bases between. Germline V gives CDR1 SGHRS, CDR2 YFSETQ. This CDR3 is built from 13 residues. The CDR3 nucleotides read TGCGCCAGCAGCGGAAGCCCGAGGGAGACCCAGTACTTC. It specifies CASSGSPRETQYF.

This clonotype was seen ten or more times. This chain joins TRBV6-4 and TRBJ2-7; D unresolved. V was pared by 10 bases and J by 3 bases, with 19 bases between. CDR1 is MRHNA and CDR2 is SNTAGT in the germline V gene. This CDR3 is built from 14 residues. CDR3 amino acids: CANLLPSFDYEQYF. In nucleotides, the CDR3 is TGTGCCAACCTTCTTCCCTCATTCGACTACGAGCAGTACTTC.

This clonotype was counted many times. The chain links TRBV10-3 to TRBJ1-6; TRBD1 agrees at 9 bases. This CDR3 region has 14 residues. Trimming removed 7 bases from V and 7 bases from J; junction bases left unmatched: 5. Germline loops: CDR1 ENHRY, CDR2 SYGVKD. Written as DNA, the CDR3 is TGTGCCATCACCCCTGGACAGGGGAATTCACCCCTCCACTTT. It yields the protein CAITPGQGNSPLHF.

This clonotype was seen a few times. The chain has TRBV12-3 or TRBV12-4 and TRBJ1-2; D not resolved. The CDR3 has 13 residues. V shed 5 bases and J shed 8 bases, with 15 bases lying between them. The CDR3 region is CASSLNLLRGYTF. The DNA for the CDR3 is TGTGCCAGCAGTCTCAACCTCTTGCGGGGCTACACCTTC.

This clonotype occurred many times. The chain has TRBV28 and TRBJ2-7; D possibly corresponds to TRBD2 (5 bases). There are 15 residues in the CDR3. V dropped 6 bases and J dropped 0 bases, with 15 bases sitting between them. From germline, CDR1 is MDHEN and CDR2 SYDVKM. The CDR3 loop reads CASSQSLVSSYEQYF. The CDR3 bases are TGTGCCAGCAGCCAATCACTAGTTAGCTCCTACGAGCAGTACTTC. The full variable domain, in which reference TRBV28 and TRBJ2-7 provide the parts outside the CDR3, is DVKVTQSSRYLVKRTGEKVFLECVQDMDHENMFWYRQDPGLGLRLIYFSYDVKMKEKGDIPEGYSVSREKKERFSLILESASTNQTSMYLCASSQSLVSSYEQYFGPGTRLTVT.

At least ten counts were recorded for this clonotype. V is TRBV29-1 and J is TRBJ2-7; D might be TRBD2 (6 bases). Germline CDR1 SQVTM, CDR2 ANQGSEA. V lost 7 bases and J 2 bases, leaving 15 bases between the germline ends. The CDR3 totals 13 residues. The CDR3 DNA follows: TGCAGCGCCGGGAGCCATTCGCCCTACGAGCAGTACTTC. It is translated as CSAGSHSPYEQYF.

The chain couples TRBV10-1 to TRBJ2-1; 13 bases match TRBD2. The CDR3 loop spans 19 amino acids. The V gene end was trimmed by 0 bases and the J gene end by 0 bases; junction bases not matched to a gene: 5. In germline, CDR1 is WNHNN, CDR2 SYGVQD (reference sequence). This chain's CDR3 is CASSESGLAGATSYNEQFF. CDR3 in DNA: TGCGCCAGCAGTGAGTCCGGACTAGCGGGGGCCACCTCCTACAATGAGCAGTTCTTC.

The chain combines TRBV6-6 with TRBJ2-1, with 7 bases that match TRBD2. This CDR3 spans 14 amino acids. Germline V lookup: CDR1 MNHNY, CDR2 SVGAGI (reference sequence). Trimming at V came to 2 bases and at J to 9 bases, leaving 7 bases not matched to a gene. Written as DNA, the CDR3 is TGTGCCAGCAGTTACAAAAACTTAGCGGGTGAGCAGTTCTTC. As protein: CASSYKNLAGEQFF.

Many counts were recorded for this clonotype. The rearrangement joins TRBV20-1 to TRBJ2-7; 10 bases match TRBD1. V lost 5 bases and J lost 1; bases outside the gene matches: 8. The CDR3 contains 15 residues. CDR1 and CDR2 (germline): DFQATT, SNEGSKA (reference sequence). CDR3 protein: CSAPDGQGVSYEQYF. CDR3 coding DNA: TGCAGTGCTCCTGACGGACAGGGGGTTTCCTACGAGCAGTACTTC.

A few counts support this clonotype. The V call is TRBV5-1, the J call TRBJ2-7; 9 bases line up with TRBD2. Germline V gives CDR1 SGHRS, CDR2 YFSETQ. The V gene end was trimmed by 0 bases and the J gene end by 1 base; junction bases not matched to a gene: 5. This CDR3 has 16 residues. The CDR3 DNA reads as TGCGCCAGCAGCTTGGGGGCTAGCGGGATTTCCTACGAGCAGTACTTC. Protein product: CASSLGASGISYEQYF.

CDR3 sequence reads: CATSILGQPYEQYF. DNA for the CDR3: TGTGCCACCAGCATCTTGGGACAGCCCTACGAGCAGTACTTC. V usage is TRBV15 and J usage is TRBJ2-7; 7 bases match TRBD1. Trimming took 4 bases from V and 2 from J; bases not matched to a gene: 5. The CDR3 extends over 14 amino acids. The germline CDR1 and CDR2 sequences are LNHNV and YYDKDF (reference sequence).

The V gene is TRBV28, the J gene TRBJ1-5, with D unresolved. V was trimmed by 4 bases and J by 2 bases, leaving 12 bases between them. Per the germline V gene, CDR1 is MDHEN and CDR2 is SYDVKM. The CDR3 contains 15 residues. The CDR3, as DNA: TGTGCCAGCAGTTCCCGGGGTTCAGGCAATCAGCCCCAGCATTTT. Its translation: CASSSRGSGNQPQHF.